Sequencing of this TCR beta chain was carried out in a study of Ad26.COV2.S vaccination and SARS-CoV-2 variants. Study background: The vaccine Ad26.COV2.S was put into the muscle once, or twice with 56 days between. Study conclusions and caveats: It is possible that the TCR breadth and depth analyses underestimated the total T cell responses.

Noted treatment: about 20 received Ad26.COV2.S at low or high dose, single or two shots; roughly 5 received placebo; per-sample allocation not given. Sampling occurred on day 63 after the first vaccine or placebo injection. Boston provided a donor who was an adult aged 18-55 years. Data came from immunoSEQ multiplex PCR; TCRdb stores just in-frame clones and leaves some out. This sample has approximately 500,000 clones, with around nine tenths found just once. V was shortened by 2 bases and J by 7 bases, with 15 bases between the two germline ends. CDR1 is SGDLS and CDR2 is YYNGEE in the germline V gene. The CDR3 runs 15 residues. Points on this clone: What it binds is unknown.

Sample: peripheral blood, taken in a trial of Ad26.COV2.S vaccine versus placebo. The V and J genes are TRBV9 and TRBJ2-2; D is possibly TRBD1 or TRBD2 (6 bases each). The receptor was derived from a person between 18 and 65 years old who received the Ad26.COV2.S COVID-19 vaccine or a placebo. DNA of the CDR3: TGTGCCAGCAGCGTTGGCGGGAAGGGGGTCGGGGAGCTGTTTTTT. Protein: CASSVGGKGVGELFF.